The 21 T cell receptor beta chains below all came from one sample that was sequenced in a study of blood T cell repertoires in COVID-19 (TCRdb year 2020). Libraries were made using the immunoSEQ multiplex PCR assay. Here the immuneACCESS table is served through TCRdb, limited to in-frame sequences with V and J called. Missing clones are a known gap in these copies; in checked studies unresolved V genes cover under half, and the rest lacks a known reason. The sample profile shows 45,000 to 55,000 clones; about nine tenths of them were found once. The ten top clones hold 7% to 10% of the sample. Sample: peripheral blood. Every receptor here comes from a man in his fifties with active COVID-19.

The chain links TRBV21-1 to TRBJ1-5. TRBV21-1 is a pseudogene. The CDR3 length is 21 residues. DNA of the CDR3: TGTGCCAGCAGCACCCCTGGGAATGGGCAGGGCAACCGGGGGGGGGATCAGCCCCAGCATTTT. Translation gives CASSTPGNGQGNRGGDQPQHF.

The chain joins TRBV28 to TRBJ1-4; 7 nucleotides match TRBD1. The germline CDR1 and CDR2 sequences are MDHEN and SYDVKM. This CDR3 region has 15 residues. Unmatched junction bases numbered 8, after V lost 4 bases and J lost 6 bases. The CDR3 sequence is CASSSPGGRDEKLFF. Written as DNA, the CDR3 is TGTGCCAGCAGTTCCCCAGGGGGAAGGGATGAAAAACTGTTTTTT.

The V and J genes are TRBV24-1 and TRBJ2-2, with TRBD1 matching 7 bases. With 3 bases clipped from V and 5 bases from J, the junction kept 14 bases outside the gene matches. This CDR3 spans 18 amino acids. The germline V gene encodes CDR1 KGHDR and CDR2 SFDVKD. CDR3 amino acids: CATSDTYLGGAFTGELFF. In nucleotides, the CDR3 is TGTGCCACCAGTGATACGTATTTAGGGGGCGCGTTTACCGGGGAGCTGTTTTTT.

CDR3 nucleotide sequence: TGTGCCAGCAGCCCCCTCTCCAGTTATACAGATACGCAGTATTTT. Encoded protein: CASSPLSSYTDTQYF. The V call is TRBV3-1 (or the pseudogene TRBV3-2), the J call TRBJ2-3; D is ambiguous. V lost 4 bases and J lost 3, with 14 bases in between. Germline values: CDR1 LGHDT, CDR2 YNNKEL (reference sequence). The CDR3 covers 15 residues.

The table lists this clone with a count of one. V is TRBV24-1 and J is TRBJ2-1; 10 bases are shared with TRBD2. Germline assignment: CDR1 KGHDR and CDR2 SFDVKD. V shed 4 bases, J shed 7 bases, and the junction held 6 bases outside the gene matches. This CDR3 has 15 residues. The CDR3 loop is CATSEGTSASNEQFF. CDR3 DNA: TGTGCCACCAGTGAGGGGACTAGCGCATCAAATGAGCAGTTCTTC.

This clone was counted once. This chain connects TRBV28 to TRBJ1-1; perhaps TRBD1 as D (5 bases). The CDR3 is made up of 13 amino acids. Germline lookup yields CDR1 MDHEN and CDR2 SYDVKM. Trimming removed 6 bases from V and 10 bases from J, with 18 bases in between. DNA of the CDR3: TGTGCCAGCAGGAGAACCCTCTCCGGGGGAGCTTTCTTT. Translated: CASRRTLSGGAFF.

The rearrangement joins TRBV7-2 to TRBJ2-1, with D unresolved. Germline CDR1 is SGHTA and CDR2 is FQGNSA. Trimming cost V 1 base and J 0 bases, with 16 bases left between them. This CDR3 contains 18 residues. The CDR3 DNA reads as TGTGCCAGCAGCTTAGGCTTTAGTCGGTCGAGCTCCTACAATGAGCAGTTCTTC. Its translation: CASSLGFSRSSSYNEQFF.

CDR3 DNA: TGTGCCAGCGCGTCGCGTTCCAATGAGCAGTTCTTC. Translation: CASASRSNEQFF. The rearrangement links TRBV6-6 to TRBJ2-1, with D unclear. From germline, CDR1 is MNHNY and CDR2 SVGAGI (reference sequence). With 8 bases removed from V and 6 bases from J, the gap between germline ends came to 11 bases. The CDR3 spans 12 residues.

This clone has a single count. This sequence joins TRBV19 and TRBJ2-7, with D unresolved. The CDR3 sequence is 15 residues long. Per germline, CDR1 LNHDA and CDR2 SQIVND (reference sequence). V was cut by 4 bases and J by 1 base, with 14 bases left in between. CDR3 sequence: CASSTEAAGSYEQYF. CDR3 coding DNA: TGTGCCAGTAGTACCGAGGCAGCCGGATCCTACGAGCAGTACTTC.

The rearrangement uses TRBV6-5 and TRBJ1-3, with D perhaps TRBD1 (6 bases). CDR1 is MNHEY, CDR2 SVGAGI, per germline. Between the trimmed V and J ends, which lost 0 bases and 2 bases, there was a span of 11 bases. The length of the CDR3 is 16 residues. CDR3 DNA: TGTGCCAGCAGTTACTCGATGAGGGGGACTGGAAACACCATATATTTT. Translation: CASSYSMRGTGNTIYF.

V gene TRBV6-5 combines with J gene TRBJ2-1, with TRBD1 matching over 8 bases. After removal of 6 bases from V and 3 bases from J, the junction contained 7 bases not matched to a gene. This CDR3 has 15 amino acids. Germline CDR1 MNHEY, CDR2 SVGAGI. The CDR3, as DNA: TGTGCCAGCAGCCGCGACAGGGGAGTCTACAATGAGCAGTTCTTC. Amino acids: CASSRDRGVYNEQFF.

The chain is built from TRBV5-6 and TRBJ2-2; 8 bases are a match to TRBD1. V was clipped by 4 bases and J by 4 bases; unmatched bases: 3. Germline CDR1 reads SGHDT; CDR2 reads YYEEEE. This CDR3 comprises 14 residues. CDR3 in amino acids: CASSPGGPTGELFF. CDR3 bases: TGTGCCAGCAGCCCAGGGGGCCCCACCGGGGAGCTGTTTTTT.

The chain joins TRBV7-3 to TRBJ2-1, with a possible D match to TRBD1 (6 bases). Trimming left V 5 bases short and J 2 bases short, with 13 bases between. This CDR3 spans 15 amino acids. Germline V gene lookup returns CDR1 SGHTA and CDR2 FQGTGA. For the CDR3, the DNA is TGTGCCAGCAGCCCACAGGGTTCAACCTACAATGAGCAGTTCTTC. This translates into CASSPQGSTYNEQFF. Drawing the rest from reference TRBV7-3 and TRBJ2-1, the complete variable domain is GAGVSQTPSNKVTEKGKYVELRCDPISGHTALYWYRQSLGQGPEFLIYFQGTGAADDSGLPNDRFFAVRPEGSVSTLKIQRTERGDSAVYLCASSPQGSTYNEQFFGPGTRLTVL.

The CDR3 DNA reads as TGCGCCAGCAGCTTGGCCTCAGGTGCCGGAAACACCATATATTTT. Its translation: CASSLASGAGNTIYF. This chain joins TRBV5-1 and TRBJ1-3, with D unresolved. Germline V CDR1 and CDR2: SGHRS, YFSETQ. This CDR3 has 15 residues. Trimming pared 0 bases from V and 4 bases from J, leaving 11 bases between.

This clone was recorded once. The chain employs TRBV29-1 and TRBJ2-1; D is undetermined. The CDR3 runs 14 residues. V lost 4 bases and J lost 0, with 10 bases in between. CDR1 and CDR2 (germline): SQVTM, ANQGSEA. This CDR3 reads CSVASPSSYNEQFF. For the CDR3, the DNA is TGCAGCGTTGCATCCCCGAGCTCCTACAATGAGCAGTTCTTC.

The rearrangement joins TRBV18 to TRBJ2-5; no clear D gene. Germline CDR1 is KGHSH and CDR2 is LQKENI. This CDR3 has 12 residues. V was shortened by 4 bases and J by 4 bases, with 7 bases between the two germline ends. CDR3 in amino acids: CASSRAGETQYF. DNA for the CDR3: TGTGCCAGCTCACGGGCAGGAGAGACCCAGTACTTC.

The chain employs TRBV20-1 and TRBJ2-7, with a possible D match to TRBD1 (6 bases). Germline values: CDR1 DFQATT, CDR2 SNEGSKA (reference sequence). The CDR3 loop spans 15 amino acids. Trimming stripped 3 bases from V and 5 bases from J, with 20 bases between. The CDR3 loop reads CSASTRGILFHEQYF. CDR3 nucleotide sequence: TGCAGTGCTAGTACCAGGGGAATCCTCTTCCACGAGCAGTACTTC.

CDR3 in DNA: TGTGCCAGCAGCCAAGGTGCGGGGGGAGTTGGAGATACGCAGTATTTT. It yields the protein CASSQGAGGVGDTQYF. This chain uses TRBV4-2 with TRBJ2-3; the match to TRBD2 covers 8 bases. Germline trimming cut 1 base from V and 5 bases from J; bases unmatched to any gene: 8. CDR3 size: 16 residues. Germline V gene data show CDR1 as LGHNA and CDR2 as YNFKEQ.

This clone was seen only once. This chain links TRBV3-1 (or the pseudogene TRBV3-2) with TRBJ2-7; D possibly corresponds to TRBD1 (5 bases). Per the germline V gene, CDR1 is LGHDT and CDR2 is YNNKEL (reference sequence). The CDR3 length is 13 residues. V was clipped by 5 bases and J by 5 bases, with 13 bases between them. The CDR3 loop is CASSAGMGHEQYF. As DNA, the CDR3 is TGTGCCAGCAGCGCTGGGATGGGGCACGAGCAGTACTTC.

In regard to this clone: Other nucleotide sequences in the sample specify the same CDR3. This rearrangement joins TRBV6-5 to TRBJ2-7; D is perhaps TRBD1 (5 bases). There are 12 residues in the CDR3. V was pared by 8 bases and J by 9 bases, with 17 bases between. Per the germline V gene, CDR1 is MNHEY and CDR2 is SVGAGI. The CDR3 coding sequence is TGTGCCAGCTTCGGTGGGGCCTGGTGGCAGTACTTC. Translation gives CASFGGAWWQYF.

This chain joins TRBV30 and TRBJ1-1, with TRBD1 identical over 8 bases. Germline CDR1 is GTSNPN and CDR2 is SVGIG (reference sequence). With V trimmed by 3 bases and J by 0 bases, 3 bases remained unmatched. CDR3 length: 14 residues. CDR3 residues: CAWRGTGMNTEAFF. For the CDR3, the DNA is TGTGCCTGGAGGGGGACAGGTATGAACACTGAAGCTTTCTTT.